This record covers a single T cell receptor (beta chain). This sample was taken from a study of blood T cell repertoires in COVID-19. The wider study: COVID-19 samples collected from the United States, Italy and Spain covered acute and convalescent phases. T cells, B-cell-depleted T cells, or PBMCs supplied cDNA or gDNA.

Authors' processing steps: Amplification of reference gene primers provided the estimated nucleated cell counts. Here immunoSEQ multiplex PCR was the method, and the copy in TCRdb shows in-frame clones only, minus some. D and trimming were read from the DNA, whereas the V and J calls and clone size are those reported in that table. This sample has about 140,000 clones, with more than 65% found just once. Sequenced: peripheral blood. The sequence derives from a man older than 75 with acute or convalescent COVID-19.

The CDR3 protein is CASSPGTGATDTQYF. CDR3 bases: TGTGCCAGCAGCCCAGGGACAGGGGCAACAGATACGCAGTATTTT. The chain uses TRBV5-6 and TRBJ2-3; TRBD1 aligns across 10 bases. Germline V gene data show CDR1 as SGHDT and CDR2 as YYEEEE. The V segment lost 4 bases and the J segment 3 bases; nucleotides outside the gene matches: 5. This CDR3 contains 15 residues.